The 9 T cell receptor beta chains given below trace back to one sample, sequenced in a study of OX40 agonist ivuxolimab in advanced cancers. Generated by immunoSEQ multiplex PCR, the TCRdb table keeps only in-frame clones and is missing some. The repertoire consists of more than 9,500 clones, with 85% to 90% occurring once and the leading ten covering 25% to 35%. The sample in question was CD4+ or CD8+ T cells sorted from blood, obtained in a trial of the OX40 agonist ivuxolimab. The receptor set was obtained from an adult with an advanced solid tumor such as melanoma, head and neck, liver or kidney cancer.

The rearrangement links TRBV7-2 to TRBJ2-1, with 7 bases matching TRBD1. This CDR3 contains 17 residues. Germline V gives CDR1 SGHTA, CDR2 FQGNSA. Trimming took 1 base from V and 5 from J; bases not matched to a gene: 11. In DNA, the CDR3 is TGTGCCAGCAGCTTAGTACCCAGACAGGGTCACGACAATGAGCAGTTCTTC. Translated: CASSLVPRQGHDNEQFF.

The chain couples TRBV27 to TRBJ1-4; 7 positions agree with TRBD1. The CDR3 is 13 amino acids. Germline-derived CDR1 and CDR2 are MNHEY and SMNVEV (reference sequence). Trimming took 5 bases from V and 7 from J; bases not matched to a gene: 4. As DNA, the CDR3 is TGTGCCAGCAGTGGGTACAGGGGTGAAAAACTGTTTTTT. Protein: CASSGYRGEKLFF.

This chain connects TRBV6-5 to TRBJ1-5; 7 nucleotides match TRBD1. Germline lookup yields CDR1 MNHEY and CDR2 SVGAGI. The J segment lost 2 bases and the V segment lost 6 bases, leaving 1 base of the junction unmatched. The CDR3 length is 13 residues. Here the CDR3 reads CASRGQGNQPQHF. CDR3 coding DNA: TGTGCCAGCAGAGGACAGGGCAATCAGCCCCAGCATTTT.

This chain uses TRBV9 with TRBJ2-2; no definite D call. Germline assignment: CDR1 SGDLS and CDR2 YYNGEE. Trimming removed 4 bases from V and 3 bases from J, with 4 bases in between. The CDR3 totals 12 residues. CDR3 region: CASSWDTGELFF. The CDR3 DNA is TGTGCCAGCAGCTGGGACACCGGGGAGCTGTTTTTT.

The V gene is TRBV27, the J gene TRBJ1-2; 10 bases are a match to TRBD1. The V gene's germline CDR1 is MNHEY and CDR2 SMNVEV (reference sequence). Losses at the gene ends were 0 bases for V and 5 bases for J; bases not matched to a gene: 9. The CDR3 runs 17 residues. CDR3 coding DNA: TGTGCCAGCAGTTTATCCACCGGGACAGGGGTCCGTTATGGCTACACCTTC. It yields the protein CASSLSTGTGVRYGYTF.

The V and J genes are TRBV4-3 and TRBJ2-1; 11 bases line up with TRBD1. Germline V gives CDR1 LGHNA, CDR2 YSLEER. Trimming at V came to 1 base and at J to 7 bases, leaving 12 bases not matched to a gene. The CDR3 extends over 18 amino acids. For the CDR3, the DNA is TGCGCCAGCAGCCAAGGGGATTTGGGGACAGGGGGGATGAATGAGCAGTTCTTC. Amino acids: CASSQGDLGTGGMNEQFF.

The chain couples TRBV7-9 to TRBJ1-3; maybe TRBD1 (6 bases). Between the trimmed V and J ends, which lost 2 bases and 4 bases, there was a span of 15 bases. CDR1 and CDR2 (germline): SEHNR, FQNEAQ (reference sequence). The CDR3 is 16 residues long. CDR3 in amino acids: CASSLFTGPAGNTIYF. The CDR3 bases are TGTGCCAGCAGCTTATTCACAGGGCCAGCCGGAAACACCATATATTTT.

The chain has TRBV15 and TRBJ1-4; TRBD1 matches at 7 bases. Germline V lookup: CDR1 LNHNV, CDR2 YYDKDF (reference sequence). The trim removed 5 bases at V and 6 bases at J, leaving 12 bases unmatched. The CDR3 length is 16 residues. The CDR3 protein is CATSRSGGTAYEKLFF. CDR3 DNA: TGTGCCACCAGCCGATCTGGCGGGACAGCATATGAAAAACTGTTTTTT.

This chain uses TRBV6-5 with TRBJ2-7; D call uncertain. Germline assignment: CDR1 MNHEY and CDR2 SVGAGI. Trimming left V 0 bases short and J 0 bases short, with 9 bases between. The CDR3 length is 15 residues. The CDR3 loop reads CASSYSPMSSYEQYF. CDR3 sequence (DNA): TGTGCCAGCAGTTACTCTCCCATGTCCTCCTACGAGCAGTACTTC.